The source of this T cell receptor (beta chain) is a study of T cells in Graves' hyperthyroidism and ophthalmopathy. The study's findings and limits: Ophthalmopathy onset followed model prediction by a median around 6.9 months.

This clonotype was seen many times. Its target is unknown. TCR beta CDR3 regions were amplified from RNA transcripts. Primed by the HTBI set, a first-round RT-PCR was run on the TCR CDR3. TCRdb passed the multiplex PCR reads through MiXCR, listing each CDR3 protein once. The table records a few hundred thousand distinct CDR3 sequences, roughly an eighth of them present only once. This CDR3 region has 18 residues. Germline CDR1 reads LGHNT; CDR2 reads FRNRAP. Trimming took off 4 bases at V and 5 bases at J, with 21 bases between the two ends. Sequencing was done on a sample of blood. The chain couples TRBV12-5 to TRBJ1-6, with D maybe TRBD1 (5 bases). This TCR came from a woman in her thirties or forties with Graves' ophthalmopathy. In DNA, the CDR3 is TGTGCTAGTGGTTGGGGCGGGTGGGTCGCTGCTGATAATTCACCCCTCCACTTT. It translates to CASGWGGWVAADNSPLHF.